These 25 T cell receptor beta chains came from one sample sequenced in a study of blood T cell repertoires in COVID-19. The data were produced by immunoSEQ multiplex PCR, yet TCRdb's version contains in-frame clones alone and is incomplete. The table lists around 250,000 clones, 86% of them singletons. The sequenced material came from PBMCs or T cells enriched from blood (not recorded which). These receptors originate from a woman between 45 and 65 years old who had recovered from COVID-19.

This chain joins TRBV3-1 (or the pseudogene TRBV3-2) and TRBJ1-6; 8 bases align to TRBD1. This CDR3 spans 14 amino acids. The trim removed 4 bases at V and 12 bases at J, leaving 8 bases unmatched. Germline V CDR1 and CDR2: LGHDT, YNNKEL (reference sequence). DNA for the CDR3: TGTGCCAGCAGCCCTTGGACAGGGCAGGAACCCCTCCACTTT. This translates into CASSPWTGQEPLHF.

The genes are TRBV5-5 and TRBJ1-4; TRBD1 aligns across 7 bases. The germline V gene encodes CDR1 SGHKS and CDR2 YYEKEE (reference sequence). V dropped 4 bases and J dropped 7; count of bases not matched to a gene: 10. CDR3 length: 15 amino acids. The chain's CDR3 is CASSPQTGLGEKLFF. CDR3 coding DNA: TGTGCCAGCAGCCCCCAGACAGGGCTTGGTGAAAAACTGTTTTTT.

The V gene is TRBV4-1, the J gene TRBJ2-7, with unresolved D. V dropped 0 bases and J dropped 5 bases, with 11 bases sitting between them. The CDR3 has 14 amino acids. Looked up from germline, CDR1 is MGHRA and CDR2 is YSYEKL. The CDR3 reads CASSQELHQNEQYF. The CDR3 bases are TGCGCCAGCAGCCAAGAACTCCACCAAAACGAGCAGTACTTC.

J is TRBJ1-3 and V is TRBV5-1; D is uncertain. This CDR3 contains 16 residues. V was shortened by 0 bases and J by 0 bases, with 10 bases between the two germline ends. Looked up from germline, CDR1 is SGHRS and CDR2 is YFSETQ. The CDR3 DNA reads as TGCGCCAGCAGCTTGGGGGTTCAGGTCTCTGGAAACACCATATATTTT. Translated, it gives CASSLGVQVSGNTIYF.

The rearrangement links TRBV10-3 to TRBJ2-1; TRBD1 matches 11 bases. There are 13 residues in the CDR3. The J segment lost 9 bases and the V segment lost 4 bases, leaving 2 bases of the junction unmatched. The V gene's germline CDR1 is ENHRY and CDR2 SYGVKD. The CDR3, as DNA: TGTGCCATCAGTGGGGGACAGGGGGGTGAGCAGTTCTTC. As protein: CAISGGQGGEQFF.

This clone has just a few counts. DNA for the CDR3: TGTGCCTGGAGTGAGGGACTAGCGAAGTCCTACGAGCAGTACTTC. The encoded protein is CAWSEGLAKSYEQYF. V and J are TRBV30 and TRBJ2-7, with TRBD2 identical over 10 bases. CDR1 is GTSNPN and CDR2 is SVGIG in the germline V gene (reference sequence). Germline trimming cut 1 base from V and 1 base from J; bases unmatched to any gene: 4. The CDR3 has 15 amino acids.

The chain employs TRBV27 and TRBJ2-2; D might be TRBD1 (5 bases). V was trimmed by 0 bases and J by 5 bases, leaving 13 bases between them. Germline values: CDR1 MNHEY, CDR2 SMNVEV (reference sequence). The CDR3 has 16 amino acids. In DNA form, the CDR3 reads TGTGCCAGCAGTTTATCGGGCAGGGTTAGAACCGGGGAGCTGTTTTTT. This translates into CASSLSGRVRTGELFF.

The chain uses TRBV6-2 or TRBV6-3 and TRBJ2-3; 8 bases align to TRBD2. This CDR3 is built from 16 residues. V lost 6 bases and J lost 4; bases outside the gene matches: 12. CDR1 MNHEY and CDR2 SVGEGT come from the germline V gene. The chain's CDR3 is CASSPGGAGDPDTQYF. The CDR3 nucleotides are TGTGCCAGCAGCCCCGGGGGAGCGGGAGACCCAGATACGCAGTATTTT.

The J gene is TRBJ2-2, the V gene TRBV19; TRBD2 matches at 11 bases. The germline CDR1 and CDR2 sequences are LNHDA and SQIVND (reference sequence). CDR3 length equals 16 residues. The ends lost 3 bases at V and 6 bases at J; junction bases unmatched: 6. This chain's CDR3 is CASSIGLAGGSGELFF. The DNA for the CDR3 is TGTGCCAGTAGTATTGGATTAGCGGGGGGGTCCGGGGAGCTGTTTTTT.

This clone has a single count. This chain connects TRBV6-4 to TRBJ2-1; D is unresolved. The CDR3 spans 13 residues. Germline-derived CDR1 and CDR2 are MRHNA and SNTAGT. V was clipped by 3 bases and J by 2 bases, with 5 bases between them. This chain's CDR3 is CASSESPYNEQFF. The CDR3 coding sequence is TGTGCCAGCAGTGAGTCTCCCTACAATGAGCAGTTCTTC.

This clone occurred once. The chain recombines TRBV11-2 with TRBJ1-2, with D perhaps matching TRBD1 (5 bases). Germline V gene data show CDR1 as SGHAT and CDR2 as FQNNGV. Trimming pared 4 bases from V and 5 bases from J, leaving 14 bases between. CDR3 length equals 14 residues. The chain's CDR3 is CASSSIRGRYGYTF. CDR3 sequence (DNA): TGTGCCAGCAGCTCGATAAGGGGTAGATATGGCTACACCTTC.

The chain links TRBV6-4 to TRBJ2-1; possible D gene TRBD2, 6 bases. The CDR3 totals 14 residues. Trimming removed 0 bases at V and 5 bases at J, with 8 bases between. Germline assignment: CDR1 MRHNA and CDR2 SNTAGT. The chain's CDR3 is CASSDSASDNEQFF. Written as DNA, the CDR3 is TGTGCCAGCAGTGACTCGGCTAGCGACAATGAGCAGTTCTTC.

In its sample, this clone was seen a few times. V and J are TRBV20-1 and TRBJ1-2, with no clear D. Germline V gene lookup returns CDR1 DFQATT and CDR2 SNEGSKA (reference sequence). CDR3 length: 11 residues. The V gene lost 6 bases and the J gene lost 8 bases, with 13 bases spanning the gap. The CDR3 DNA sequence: TGCAGTGCATACCGCGCGGGAGGCTACACCTTC. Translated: CSAYRAGGYTF.

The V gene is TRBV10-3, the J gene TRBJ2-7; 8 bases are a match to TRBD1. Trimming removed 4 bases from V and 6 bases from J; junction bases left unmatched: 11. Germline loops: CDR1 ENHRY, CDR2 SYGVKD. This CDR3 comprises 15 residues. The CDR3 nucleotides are TGTGCCATCAGTGGCCGGGACAGGACTCCTGGCGAGCAGTACTTC. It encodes CAISGRDRTPGEQYF.

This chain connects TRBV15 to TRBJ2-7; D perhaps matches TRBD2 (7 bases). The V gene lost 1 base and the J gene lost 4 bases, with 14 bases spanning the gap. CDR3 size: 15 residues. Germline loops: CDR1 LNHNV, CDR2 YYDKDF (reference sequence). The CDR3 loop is CATSRGGGAGYEQYF. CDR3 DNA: TGTGCCACCAGCAGAGGAGGGGGGGCCGGGTACGAGCAGTACTTC.

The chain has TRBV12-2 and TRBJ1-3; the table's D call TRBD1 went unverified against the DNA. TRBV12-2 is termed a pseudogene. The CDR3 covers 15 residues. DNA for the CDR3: TGTGCAAGTCGCTTAAGACAGGAGTCTGGAAACACCATATATTTT. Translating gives CASRLRQESGNTIYF.

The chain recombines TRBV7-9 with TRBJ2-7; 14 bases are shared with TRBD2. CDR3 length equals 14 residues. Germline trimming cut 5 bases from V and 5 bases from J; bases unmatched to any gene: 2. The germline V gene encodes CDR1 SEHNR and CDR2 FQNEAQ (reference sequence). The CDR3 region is CASSPGLAGDEQYF. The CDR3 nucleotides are TGTGCCAGCAGCCCGGGACTAGCGGGGGACGAGCAGTACTTC.

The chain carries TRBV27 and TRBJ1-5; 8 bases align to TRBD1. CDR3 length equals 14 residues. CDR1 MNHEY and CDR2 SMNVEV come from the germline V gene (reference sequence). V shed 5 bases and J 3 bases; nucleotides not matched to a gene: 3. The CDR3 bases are TGTGCCAGCAGTCCGGGACAGGTCAATCAGCCCCAGCATTTT. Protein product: CASSPGQVNQPQHF.

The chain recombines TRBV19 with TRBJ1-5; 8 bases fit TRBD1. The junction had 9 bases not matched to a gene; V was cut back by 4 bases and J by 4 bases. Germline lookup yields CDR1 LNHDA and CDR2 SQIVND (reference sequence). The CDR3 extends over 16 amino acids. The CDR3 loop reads CASSKGPGQANQPQHF. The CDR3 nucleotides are TGTGCCAGTAGTAAGGGACCGGGACAGGCTAATCAGCCCCAGCATTTT.

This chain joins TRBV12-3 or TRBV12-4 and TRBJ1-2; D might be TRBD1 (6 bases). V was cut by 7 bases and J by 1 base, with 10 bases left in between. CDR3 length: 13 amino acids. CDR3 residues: CASTPDSNYGYTF. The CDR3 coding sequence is TGTGCCAGCACCCCGGACAGTAACTATGGCTACACCTTC.

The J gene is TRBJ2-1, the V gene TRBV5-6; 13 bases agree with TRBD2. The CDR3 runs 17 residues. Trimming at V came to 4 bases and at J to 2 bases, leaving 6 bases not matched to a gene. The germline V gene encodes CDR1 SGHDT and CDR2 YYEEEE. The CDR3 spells CASSQGLAGFAYNEQFF. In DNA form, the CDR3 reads TGTGCCAGCAGCCAGGGACTAGCGGGATTCGCCTACAATGAGCAGTTCTTC.

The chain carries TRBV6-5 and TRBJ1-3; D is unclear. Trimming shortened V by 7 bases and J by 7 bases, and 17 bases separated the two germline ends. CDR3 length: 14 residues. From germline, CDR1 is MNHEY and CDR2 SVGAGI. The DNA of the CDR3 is TGTGCCAGCACCCCAACGGTCGGTATGAACACCATATATTTT. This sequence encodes CASTPTVGMNTIYF.

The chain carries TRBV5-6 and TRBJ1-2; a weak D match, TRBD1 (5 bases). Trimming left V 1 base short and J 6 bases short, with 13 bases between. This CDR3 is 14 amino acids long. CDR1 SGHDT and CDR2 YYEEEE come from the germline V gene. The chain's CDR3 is CASSLQGLRNGYTF. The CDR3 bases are TGTGCCAGCAGCTTGCAGGGATTACGGAATGGCTACACCTTC. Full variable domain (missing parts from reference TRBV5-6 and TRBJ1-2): DAGVTQSPTHLIKTRGQQVTLRCSPKSGHDTVSWYQQALGQGPQFIFQYYEEEERQRGNFPDRFSGHQFPNYSSELNVNALLLGDSALYLCASSLQGLRNGYTFGSGTRLTVV.

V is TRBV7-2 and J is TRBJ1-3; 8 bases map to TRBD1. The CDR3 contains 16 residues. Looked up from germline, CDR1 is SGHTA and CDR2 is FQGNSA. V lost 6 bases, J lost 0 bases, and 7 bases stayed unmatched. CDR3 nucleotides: TGTGCCAGCAGAACGCAGGGGGCCAGCTCTGGAAACACCATATATTTT. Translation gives CASRTQGASSGNTIYF.

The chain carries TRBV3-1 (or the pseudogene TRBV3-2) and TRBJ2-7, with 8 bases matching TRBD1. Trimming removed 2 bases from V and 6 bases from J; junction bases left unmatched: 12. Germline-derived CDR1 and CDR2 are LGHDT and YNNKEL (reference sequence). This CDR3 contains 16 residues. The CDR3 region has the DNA TGTGCCAGCAGCCAACCCCTCGGACAGGGTACGGGCGAGCAGTACTTC. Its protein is CASSQPLGQGTGEQYF.